The sequence of this T cell receptor (beta chain) was determined in a study of blood T cell repertoires in COVID-19. Original methodology: Reference gene primer amplification gave nucleated cell count estimates. Repertoires were generated with immunoSEQ multiplex PCR, while TCRdb's copy carries only in-frame clones and drops some. V and J calls and clone size are as listed in that table; D and trimming were resolved from the DNA. The table lists approximately 670,000 clones, more than 80% of them singletons, with about 0.26% in the top ten. Trimming cost V 4 bases and J 1 base, with 10 bases left between them. The CDR3 has 14 amino acids. The germline CDR1 and CDR2 sequences are LNHDA and SQIVND (reference sequence).

The chain carries TRBV19 and TRBJ1-1; no clear D. What was sequenced was peripheral blood. The clonotype comes from a woman under 30 with acute or convalescent COVID-19. CDR3 nucleotides: TGTGCCAGTAGTACGAGGCAAGAGAACACTGAAGCTTTCTTT. The encoded protein is CASSTRQENTEAFF. The whole variable domain, remainder taken from reference TRBV19 and TRBJ1-1, is DGGITQSPKYLFRKEGQNVTLSCEQNLNHDAMYWYRQDPGQGLRLIYYSQIVNDFQKGDIAEGYSVSREKKESFPLTVTSAQKNPTAFYLCASSTRQENTEAFFGQGTRLTVV.